Each of the 13 T cell receptor beta chains below was sequenced from the same sample in a study of neoadjuvant anti-PD-1 for oral cavity cancer. This sample's time point: after neoadjuvant nivolumab, at surgical resection. Data came from immunoSEQ multiplex PCR; TCRdb stores just in-frame clones and leaves some out. The sample comprises fewer than 90,000 clones, about 85% of which are singletons, and around 3.2% rests with the top ten. Sequencing used PBMCs, obtained after nivolumab (anti-PD-1) treatment. The source is a person aged 35-79 years with oral cavity squamous cell carcinoma.

This clone appeared a single time. The chain has TRBV15 and TRBJ2-7; D is undetermined. CDR1 is LNHNV and CDR2 is YYDKDF in the germline V gene (reference sequence). The germline V and J ends were trimmed by 1 base and 2 bases, with 3 bases remaining between them. This CDR3 spans 12 amino acids. CDR3 amino acids: CATSRGTYEQYF. The CDR3 DNA follows: TGTGCCACCAGCAGAGGGACCTACGAGCAGTACTTC.

The chain employs TRBV7-6 and TRBJ2-5; D remains ambiguous. CDR1 is SGHVS and CDR2 is FNYEAQ in the germline V gene. The CDR3 has 12 amino acids. Between the trimmed V and J ends, which lost 5 bases and 4 bases, there was a span of 8 bases. CDR3 region: CASSRPLETQYF. The CDR3 DNA follows: TGTGCCAGCAGCAGACCGCTAGAGACCCAGTACTTC.

The V gene is TRBV6-5, the J gene TRBJ2-3; 8 nucleotides line up with TRBD1. This CDR3 has 13 residues. In germline, CDR1 is MNHEY, CDR2 SVGAGI. The J segment lost 4 bases and the V segment lost 7 bases, leaving 4 bases of the junction unmatched. This chain's CDR3 is CASKRTGSDTQYF. The CDR3 DNA sequence: TGTGCCAGCAAGAGGACAGGGTCAGATACGCAGTATTTT.

Comments on this clone: Mismatch with germline at one junction end may stem from a read error. The rearrangement uses TRBV6-1 and TRBJ2-7; D may be TRBD1 (6 bases). This CDR3 region has 14 residues. The V gene's germline CDR1 is MNHNS and CDR2 SASEGT. CDR3: CASTTTGISYGQYF. As DNA, the CDR3 is TGTGCCAGCACGACCACAGGGATCTCCTACGGGCAGTACTTC.

V and J are TRBV13 and TRBJ2-1; unclear D gene. Germline V gene sequence: CDR1 PRHDT, CDR2 FYEKMQ (reference sequence). V lost 7 bases and J lost 4, with 11 bases in between. The CDR3 consists of 13 residues. The CDR3 DNA reads TGTGCCAGCACCCGGCCGGATTACAATGAGCAGTTCTTC. It translates to CASTRPDYNEQFF.

The chain carries TRBV6-5 and TRBJ2-7; perhaps TRBD2 as D (5 bases). The CDR3 runs 14 residues. V was trimmed by 5 bases and J by 2 bases, leaving 13 bases between them. Germline V gene sequence: CDR1 MNHEY, CDR2 SVGAGI. DNA of the CDR3: TGTGCCAGCAGTCCCGAGGGCGGACCCTACGAGCAGTACTTC. This gives the protein CASSPEGGPYEQYF.

The gene calls are TRBV5-4 and TRBJ2-5; D is perhaps TRBD1 or TRBD2 (6 bases each). Germline V gene sequence: CDR1 SGHNT, CDR2 YYREEE (reference sequence). V lost 0 bases and J 2 bases, leaving 11 bases between the germline ends. CDR3 length: 15 amino acids. Here the CDR3 reads CASSLVGAGQETQYF. In DNA form, the CDR3 reads TGTGCCAGCAGCTTGGTGGGGGCGGGACAAGAGACCCAGTACTTC.

This chain uses TRBV30 with TRBJ1-2; no definite D call. This CDR3 contains 13 residues. Germline V gene lookup returns CDR1 GTSNPN and CDR2 SVGIG (reference sequence). V was pared by 5 bases and J by 0 bases, with 10 bases between. CDR3 nucleotides: TGTGCCTGGGGACGGGTACCTAACTATGGCTACACCTTC. Amino acids: CAWGRVPNYGYTF.

J is TRBJ1-3 and V is TRBV19; no clear D. This CDR3 contains 13 residues. CDR1 and CDR2 (germline): LNHDA, SQIVND (reference sequence). With 6 bases removed from V and 2 bases from J, the gap between germline ends came to 8 bases. The CDR3 sequence: CASRTMAGNTIYF. Written as DNA, the CDR3 is TGTGCCAGTAGGACTATGGCTGGAAACACCATATATTTT.

The V and J genes are TRBV5-1 and TRBJ1-1; 8 nucleotides line up with TRBD1. The CDR3 is 16 amino acids. The junction had 10 bases not matched to a gene; V was cut back by 0 bases and J by 6 bases. CDR1 is SGHRS and CDR2 is YFSETQ in the germline V gene. Here the CDR3 DNA reads TGCGCCAGCAGCTTGGGGGCAGGGGGCGTCATGGCTGAAGCTTTCTTT. Its translation: CASSLGAGGVMAEAFF.

The rearrangement links TRBV28 to TRBJ1-2; maybe TRBD1 (5 bases). Trimming took off 1 base at V and 8 bases at J, with 20 bases between the two ends. Germline assignment: CDR1 MDHEN and CDR2 SYDVKM. This CDR3 is built from 16 residues. The CDR3: CASSLSGPLGISGYTF. The CDR3 DNA reads TGTGCCAGCAGTTTATCAGGGCCATTGGGGATCAGCGGCTACACCTTC.

V usage is TRBV13 and J usage is TRBJ2-1, with D perhaps matching TRBD1 or TRBD2 (5 bases each). V lost 7 bases and J lost 3, with 22 bases in between. The CDR3 has 17 amino acids. CDR1 is PRHDT, CDR2 FYEKMQ, per germline (reference sequence). The CDR3 DNA reads TGTGCCAGCAACAACCGGGACCTACTTTTTAACTACAATGAGCAGTTCTTC. This codes for CASNNRDLLFNYNEQFF.

The chain combines TRBV5-6 with TRBJ1-4; TRBD1 aligns across 11 bases. Germline lookup yields CDR1 SGHDT and CDR2 YYEEEE. The junction had 8 bases not matched to a gene; V was cut back by 4 bases and J by 3 bases. The CDR3 covers 17 residues. This CDR3 is CASSARTGGLPNEKLFF. The CDR3 coding sequence is TGTGCCAGCAGCGCCAGGACAGGGGGCTTACCTAATGAAAAACTGTTTTTT.